This TCR beta chain was sequenced for a study of radiotherapy plus CTLA-4 blockade in lung cancer. Assay used: immunoSEQ multiplex PCR; TCRdb lists only in-frame clones, some missing. Among tens of thousands of clones listed, about nine tenths were seen once. Study-wide results and caveats: The authors reported that early blood T cell clone dynamics, with interferon-beta, best predicted response.

Note on this clone: Its antigen is unidentified.

Those patients who had chemo-refractory metastatic non-small-cell lung cancer were given focal radiation along with CTLA-4 blockade through ipilimumab. CDR3 size: 14 residues. CDR1 is SGHRS and CDR2 is YFSETQ in the germline V gene. V was trimmed by 0 bases and J by 1 base, leaving 7 bases between them. The specimen comprised peripheral blood, sampled from a patient treated with radiotherapy plus ipilimumab. This chain links TRBV5-1 with TRBJ2-5; D unclear. The source of this sequence is a human donor with non-small cell lung cancer that progressed on radiotherapy plus ipilimumab. The CDR3 DNA follows: TGCGCCAGCAGCTTGGGGGGATCCCAAGAGACCCAGTACTTC. Amino acids: CASSLGGSQETQYF. The whole variable domain, remainder taken from reference TRBV5-1 and TRBJ2-5, is KAGVTQTPRYLIKTRGQQVTLSCSPISGHRSVSWYQQTPGQGLQFLFEYFSETQRNKGNFPGRFSGRQFSNSRSEMNVSTLELGDSALYLCASSLGGSQETQYFGPGTRLLVL.